Below are 21 T cell receptor beta chains sequenced from a single sample in a study of cytomegalovirus exposure and HLA in healthy donors. Amplification used 60 Vbeta primers and 13 Jbeta primers. Profiling relied on immunoSEQ multiplex PCR, and the TCRdb table lists in-frame clones only, not all of them. The sample yields 100,000 to 150,000 clones, about 81% seen once. Specimen: PBMCs. The receptors shown here come from a woman aged 50 to 60 in good health and CMV-seropositive.

This rearrangement joins TRBV10-3 to TRBJ1-2; no definite D call. Germline lookup yields CDR1 ENHRY and CDR2 SYGVKD. V was trimmed by 2 bases and J by 7 bases, leaving 14 bases between them. This CDR3 is built from 14 residues. The chain's CDR3 is CAISERSWESGYTF. For the CDR3, the DNA is TGTGCCATCAGTGAGAGGTCCTGGGAGTCTGGCTACACCTTC.

The V call is TRBV27, the J call TRBJ1-2; D may be TRBD1 (6 bases). Trimming cost V 5 bases and J 5 bases, with 12 bases left between them. The length of the CDR3 is 13 residues. Germline V lookup: CDR1 MNHEY, CDR2 SMNVEV (reference sequence). Here the CDR3 reads CASSLATGYGYTF. CDR3 coding DNA: TGTGCCAGCAGTCTCGCCACAGGGTATGGCTACACCTTC.

This chain connects TRBV6-5 to TRBJ2-5, with D possibly being TRBD1 (5 bases). CDR1 MNHEY and CDR2 SVGAGI come from the germline V gene. This CDR3 comprises 15 residues. Trimming cost V 2 bases and J 5 bases, with 15 bases left between them. The CDR3 DNA is TGTGCCAGCAGTTACGGGCGAGTAAAGGGGGAGACCCAGTACTTC. Translated: CASSYGRVKGETQYF.

The chain carries TRBV6-5 and TRBJ1-1; D may be TRBD1 (5 bases). Per the germline V gene, CDR1 is MNHEY and CDR2 is SVGAGI. This CDR3 spans 14 amino acids. Between the trimmed V and J ends, which lost 6 bases and 2 bases, there was a span of 13 bases. The CDR3, as DNA: TGTGCCAGCAGCTTCCAGGGCTCCAACACTGAAGCTTTCTTT. Translating gives CASSFQGSNTEAFF.

The rearrangement joins TRBV7-9 to TRBJ2-2; D gene uncertain. V shed 2 bases and J shed 1 base, with 5 bases lying between them. Germline CDR1 and CDR2: SEHNR and FQNEAQ (reference sequence). This CDR3 has 14 residues. Here the CDR3 DNA reads TGTGCCAGCAGCTTACAGGAGAACACCGGGGAGCTGTTTTTT. It specifies CASSLQENTGELFF.

The V call is TRBV7-2, the J call TRBJ1-5; 10 nucleotides line up with TRBD1. The V and J ends lost 5 bases and 6 bases, in that order; junction bases with no gene match: 7. This CDR3 contains 15 residues. CDR1 and CDR2 (germline): SGHTA, FQGNSA. Here the CDR3 reads CASSERQGAGQPQHF. CDR3 sequence (DNA): TGTGCCAGCAGCGAGAGACAGGGGGCTGGTCAGCCCCAGCATTTT.

The V gene is TRBV19, the J gene TRBJ2-1; TRBD2 matches at 7 bases. The J segment lost 9 bases and the V segment lost 7 bases, leaving 12 bases of the junction unmatched. The CDR3 runs to 14 residues. CDR1 and CDR2 (germline): LNHDA, SQIVND (reference sequence). The CDR3 loop reads CASTPRGGSSEQFF. In nucleotides, the CDR3 is TGTGCCAGTACCCCCCGGGGAGGGAGTTCTGAGCAGTTCTTC.

The chain recombines TRBV11-2 with TRBJ2-3, with unresolved D. The CDR3 runs 13 residues. V was trimmed by 1 base and J by 5 bases, leaving 7 bases between them. CDR1 is SGHAT, CDR2 FQNNGV, per germline. CDR3 bases: TGTGCCAGCAGCTTAGGAGTCGGAGATACGCAGTATTTT. It is translated as CASSLGVGDTQYF. The variable domain in full, completed from reference TRBV11-2 and TRBJ2-3, reads EAGVAQSPRYKIIEKRQSVAFWCNPISGHATLYWYQQILGQGPKLLIQFQNNGVVDDSQLPKDRFSAERLKGVDSTLKIQPAKLEDSAVYLCASSLGVGDTQYFGPGTRLTVL.

This clone was counted once. The rearrangement joins TRBV18 to TRBJ1-2, with 9 bases aligning to TRBD1. Trimming took 0 bases from V and 7 from J; bases not matched to a gene: 9. The CDR3 totals 16 residues. Germline CDR1 and CDR2: KGHSH and LQKENI. In DNA, the CDR3 is TGTGCCAGCTCACCACCGAGTACAGGGGGCGGAGGTGGCTACACCTTC. As protein: CASSPPSTGGGGGYTF.

The table lists this clone with a few counts. The gene calls are TRBV7-3 and TRBJ2-3; D remains ambiguous. CDR3 length: 14 amino acids. Trimming pared 5 bases from V and 3 bases from J, leaving 12 bases between. Germline V gene lookup returns CDR1 SGHTA and CDR2 FQGTGA. This CDR3 is CASSPPESTDTQYF. The CDR3 DNA sequence: TGTGCCAGCAGCCCCCCGGAGTCAACAGATACGCAGTATTTT.

As DNA, the CDR3 is TGTGCCATCAGTGTTCAGGTTTCCGATTCACCCCTCCACTTT. Translating it yields CAISVQVSDSPLHF. The genes are TRBV10-3 and TRBJ1-6; D gene uncertain. This CDR3 spans 14 amino acids. V was clipped by 4 bases and J by 8 bases, with 12 bases between them. Germline CDR1 is ENHRY and CDR2 is SYGVKD.

Concerning this clone: One end of the junction varies from germline; a read error may be responsible. Within the sample, other DNA sequences also encode this same CDR3. The V and J genes are TRBV5-1 and TRBJ2-3, with 11 bases fitting TRBD1. This CDR3 spans 16 amino acids. From germline, CDR1 is SGHRS and CDR2 YFSETQ. CDR3 DNA: TGCGCCAGCAGCACCGGACAGGGGGCTGGCACGGATACGCAGTATTTT. Translation gives CASSTGQGAGTDTQYF.

In nucleotides, the CDR3 is TGTGCCATCAGAGTCGGGCGGGGGGACCAAAGAGATACGCAGTATTTT. It is translated as CAIRVGRGDQRDTQYF. The chain recombines TRBV10-3 with TRBJ2-3, with TRBD2 matching 8 bases. With V trimmed by 6 bases and J by 5 bases, 13 bases remained unmatched. The CDR3 extends over 16 amino acids. Germline assignment: CDR1 ENHRY and CDR2 SYGVKD.

This sequence joins TRBV30 and TRBJ2-1; tentatively, D is TRBD2 (5 bases). The CDR3 is made up of 14 amino acids. The V gene lost 2 bases and the J gene lost 1 base, with 9 bases spanning the gap. Per germline, CDR1 GTSNPN and CDR2 SVGIG (reference sequence). Written as DNA, the CDR3 is TGTGCCTGGAGTCCTAGCTGGTCCTACAATGAGCAGTTCTTC. It encodes CAWSPSWSYNEQFF.

The CDR3 nucleotides read TGTGCCAGCAGCGTAGAAACGGAGGAGACTACGCAGTATTTT. It is translated as CASSVETEETTQYF. This chain links TRBV9 with TRBJ2-3; D possibly corresponds to TRBD2 (5 bases). This CDR3 is 14 amino acids long. V was shortened by 0 bases and J by 8 bases, with 13 bases between the two germline ends. The germline CDR1 and CDR2 sequences are SGDLS and YYNGEE.

The CDR3 DNA reads TGTGCCAGCAGCCCCCGGGCGGGAGGGCCTCTTATCTACGAGCAGTACTTC. Its protein is CASSPRAGGPLIYEQYF. The chain combines TRBV7-9 with TRBJ2-7, with 9 bases lining up with TRBD2. The CDR3 extends over 17 amino acids. Per germline, CDR1 SEHNR and CDR2 FQNEAQ (reference sequence). The V segment lost 5 bases and the J segment 3 bases; nucleotides outside the gene matches: 14.

This clone was observed once. J is TRBJ2-1 and V is TRBV11-3, with 8 bases fitting TRBD1. CDR1 SGHNT and CDR2 YENEEA come from the germline V gene. Trimming took 5 bases from V and 1 from J; bases not matched to a gene: 4. The CDR3 consists of 15 residues. The CDR3 reads CASSPGQGSYNEQFF. CDR3 sequence (DNA): TGTGCCAGCAGCCCCGGACAGGGATCCTACAATGAGCAGTTCTTC.

The J gene is TRBJ2-7, the V gene TRBV6-5; D is unclear. Germline CDR1 reads MNHEY; CDR2 reads SVGAGI. This CDR3 has 15 residues. V was clipped by 0 bases and J by 1 base, with 10 bases between them. The DNA of the CDR3 is TGTGCCAGCAGTTACTCGAGTTCAAGATCCTACGAGCAGTACTTC. Translation gives CASSYSSSRSYEQYF.

The rearrangement links TRBV19 to TRBJ1-1, with 7 bases matching TRBD1. Germline CDR1 and CDR2: LNHDA and SQIVND (reference sequence). This CDR3 has 15 amino acids. V dropped 7 bases and J dropped 1; count of bases not matched to a gene: 9. Written as DNA, the CDR3 is TGTGCCAGTACCGCACCTGGGACAGCGAACACTGAAGCTTTCTTT. As protein: CASTAPGTANTEAFF. Looking up the rest from reference TRBV19 and TRBJ1-1 gives the full variable domain: DGGITQSPKYLFRKEGQNVTLSCEQNLNHDAMYWYRQDPGQGLRLIYYSQIVNDFQKGDIAEGYSVSREKKESFPLTVTSAQKNPTAFYLCASTAPGTANTEAFFGQGTRLTVV.

This sequence joins TRBV2 and TRBJ2-7; TRBD2 matches 10 bases. This CDR3 region has 14 residues. Trimming removed 9 bases from V and 5 bases from J; junction bases left unmatched: 10. The germline CDR1 and CDR2 sequences are SNHLY and FYNNEI. CDR3 in DNA: TGTGCCAGTCAAGCGGGAGGGCCCATCCACGAGCAGTACTTC. As protein: CASQAGGPIHEQYF.

In this sample, this clone turned up a few times. The V call is TRBV6-1, the J call TRBJ1-1; no firm D call. From germline, CDR1 is MNHNS and CDR2 SASEGT. CDR3 length: 14 amino acids. The V gene lost 6 bases and the J gene lost 0 bases, with 11 bases spanning the gap. DNA of the CDR3: TGTGCCAGCAGACAGCTAGCCCTGAACACTGAAGCTTTCTTT. It specifies CASRQLALNTEAFF.